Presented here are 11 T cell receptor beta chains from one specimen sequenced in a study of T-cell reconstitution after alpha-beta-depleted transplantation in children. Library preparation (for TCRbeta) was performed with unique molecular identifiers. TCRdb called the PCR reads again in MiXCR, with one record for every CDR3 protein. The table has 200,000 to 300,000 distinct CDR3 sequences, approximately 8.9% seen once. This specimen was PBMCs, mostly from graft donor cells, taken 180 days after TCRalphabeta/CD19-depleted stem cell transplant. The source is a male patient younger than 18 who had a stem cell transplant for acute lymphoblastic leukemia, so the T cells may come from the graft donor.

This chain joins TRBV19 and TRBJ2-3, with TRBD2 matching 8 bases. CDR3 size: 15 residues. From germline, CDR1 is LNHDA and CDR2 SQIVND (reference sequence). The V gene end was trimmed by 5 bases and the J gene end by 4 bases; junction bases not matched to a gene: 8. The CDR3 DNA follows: TGTGCCAGTAGTGCCTTTAGCGGGGTAGCAGATACGCAGTATTTT. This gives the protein CASSAFSGVADTQYF. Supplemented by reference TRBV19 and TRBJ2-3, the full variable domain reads DGGITQSPKYLFRKEGQNVTLSCEQNLNHDAMYWYRQDPGQGLRLIYYSQIVNDFQKGDIAEGYSVSREKKESFPLTVTSAQKNPTAFYLCASSAFSGVADTQYFGPGTRLTVL.

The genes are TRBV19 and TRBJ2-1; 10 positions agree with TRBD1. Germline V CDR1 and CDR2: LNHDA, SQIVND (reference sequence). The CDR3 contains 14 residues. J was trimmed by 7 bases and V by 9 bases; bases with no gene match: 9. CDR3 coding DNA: TGTGCCAGCACCCGACAGGGGGCTTATAATGAGCAGTTCTTC. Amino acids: CASTRQGAYNEQFF.

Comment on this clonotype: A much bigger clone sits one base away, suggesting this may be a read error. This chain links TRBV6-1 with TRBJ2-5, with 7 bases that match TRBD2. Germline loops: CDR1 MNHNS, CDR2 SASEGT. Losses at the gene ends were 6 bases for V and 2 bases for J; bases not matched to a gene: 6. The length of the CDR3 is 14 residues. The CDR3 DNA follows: TGTGCCAGCAGAATATGCGGGGGACAAGAGACCCAGTACTTC. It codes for CASRICGGQETQYF.

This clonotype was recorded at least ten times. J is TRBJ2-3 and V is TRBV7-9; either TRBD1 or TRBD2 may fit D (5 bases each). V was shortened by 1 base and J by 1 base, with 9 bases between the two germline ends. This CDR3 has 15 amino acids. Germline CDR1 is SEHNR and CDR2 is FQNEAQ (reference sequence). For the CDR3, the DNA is TGTGCCAGCAGCTTAGTCAGGGACGGCACAGATACGCAGTATTTT. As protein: CASSLVRDGTDTQYF.

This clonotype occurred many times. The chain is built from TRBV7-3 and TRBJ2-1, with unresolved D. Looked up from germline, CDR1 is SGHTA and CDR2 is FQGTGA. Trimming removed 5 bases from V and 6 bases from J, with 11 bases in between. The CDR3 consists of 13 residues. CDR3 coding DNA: TGTGCCAGCAGCCCTTATGGGCCCAATGAGCAGTTCTTC. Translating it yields CASSPYGPNEQFF.

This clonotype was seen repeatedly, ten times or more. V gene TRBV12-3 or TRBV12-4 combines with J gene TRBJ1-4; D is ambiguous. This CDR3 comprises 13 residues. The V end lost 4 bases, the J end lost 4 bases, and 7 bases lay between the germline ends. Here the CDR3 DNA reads TGTGCCAGCAGTTCTCAGATTAATGAAAAACTGTTTTTT. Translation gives CASSSQINEKLFF.

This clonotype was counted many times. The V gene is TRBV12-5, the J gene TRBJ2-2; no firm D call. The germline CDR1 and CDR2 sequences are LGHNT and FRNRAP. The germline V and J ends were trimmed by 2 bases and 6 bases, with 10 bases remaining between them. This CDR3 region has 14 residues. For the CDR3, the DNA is TGTGCTAGTGGTTTGTCCTTGGTCGCCGGGGAGCTGTTTTTT. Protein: CASGLSLVAGELFF.

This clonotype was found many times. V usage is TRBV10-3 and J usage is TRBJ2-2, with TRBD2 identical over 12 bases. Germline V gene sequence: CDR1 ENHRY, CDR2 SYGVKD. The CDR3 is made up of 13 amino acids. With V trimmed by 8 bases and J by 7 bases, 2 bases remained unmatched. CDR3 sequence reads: CAIATSGGGELFF. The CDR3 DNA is TGTGCCATCGCGACTAGCGGGGGCGGGGAGCTGTTTTTT.

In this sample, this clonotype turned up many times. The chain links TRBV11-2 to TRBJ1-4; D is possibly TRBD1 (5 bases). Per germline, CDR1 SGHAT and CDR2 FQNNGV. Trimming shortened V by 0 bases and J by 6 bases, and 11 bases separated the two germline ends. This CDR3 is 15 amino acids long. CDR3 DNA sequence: TGTGCCAGCAGCTTAGATCCAGGGAGGGATGAAAAACTGTTTTTT. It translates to CASSLDPGRDEKLFF.

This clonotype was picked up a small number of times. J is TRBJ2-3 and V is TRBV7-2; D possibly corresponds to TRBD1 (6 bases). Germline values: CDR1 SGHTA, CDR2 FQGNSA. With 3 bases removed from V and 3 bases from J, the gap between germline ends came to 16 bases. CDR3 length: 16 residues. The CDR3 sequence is CASSFRGGIETDTQYF. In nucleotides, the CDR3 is TGTGCCAGCAGCTTCAGAGGGGGAATCGAGACAGATACGCAGTATTTT.

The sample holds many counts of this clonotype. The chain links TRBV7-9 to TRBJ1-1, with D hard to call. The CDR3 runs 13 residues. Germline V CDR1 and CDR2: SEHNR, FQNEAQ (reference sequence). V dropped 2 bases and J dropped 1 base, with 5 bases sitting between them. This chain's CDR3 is CASSLFGNTEAFF. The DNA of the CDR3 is TGTGCCAGCAGCTTATTCGGGAACACTGAAGCTTTCTTT.